The rows below give T cell receptor beta chains drawn from one sample of a study of neoadjuvant nivolumab and ipilimumab in lung cancer. Here immunoSEQ multiplex PCR was the method, and the copy in TCRdb shows in-frame clones only, minus some. The sample carries some 50,000 clones, around 89% recorded once. This specimen consisted of blood, obtained before neoadjuvant nivolumab, alone or with ipilimumab. The origin of the receptors is an adult with non-small cell lung cancer. Some clones in this sample may be carry-over from other donors' samples. Each CDR3 is given with its conserved first and last residue. The D gene is left open where the match is weak. Clone size, where shown, is once, few, many, or a class for clones that have expanded.

len: 13
d_gene: .
j_gene: TRBJ1-1
abundance: .
v_gene: TRBV30
CDR3nt: TGTGCCTGGAGTGTAGACAGGAACACTGAAGCTTTCTTT
CDR3aa: CAWSVDRNTEAFF

len: 12
d_gene: .
j_gene: TRBJ2-7
abundance: .
v_gene: TRBV29-1
CDR3nt: TGCAGCGTTGTTAGTGACGGTGGGGTGCAGTACTTC
CDR3aa: CSVVSDGGVQYF

len: 11
d_gene: .
j_gene: TRBJ1-1
abundance: .
v_gene: TRBV30
CDR3nt: TGTGCCTGGAGTGAACAGAGAGAAGCTTTCTTT
CDR3aa: CAWSEQREAFF

len: 16
d_gene: .
j_gene: TRBJ2-1
abundance: .
v_gene: TRBV5-6
CDR3nt: TGTGCCAGCAGCTTGTGGAGGGCCGTGAATCTGAATGAGCAGTTCTTC
CDR3aa: CASSLWRAVNLNEQFF

len: 15
d_gene: .
j_gene: TRBJ2-2
abundance: once
v_gene: TRBV9
CDR3nt: TGTGCCAGCAGCGCTCGCGGGGAATTGACCGGGGAGCTGTTTTTT
CDR3aa: CASSARGELTGELFF

len: 11
d_gene: .
j_gene: TRBJ1-1
abundance: .
v_gene: TRBV30
CDR3nt: TGTGCCTGGATAGGGTTCTCGGAGGCTTTCTTT
CDR3aa: CAWIGFSEAFF

len: 12
d_gene: TRBD1
j_gene: TRBJ2-7
abundance: .
v_gene: TRBV30
CDR3nt: TGTGCCTGGACAGGGGGCGGCTACGAGCAGTACTTC
CDR3aa: CAWTGGGYEQYF

len: 15
d_gene: .
j_gene: TRBJ2-1
abundance: .
v_gene: TRBV6-6
CDR3nt: TGTGCCAGCAGGAGTTCTAGGAGTCACAACAATGAGCAGTTCTTC
CDR3aa: CASRSSRSHNNEQFF

len: 14
d_gene: .
j_gene: TRBJ2-6
abundance: .
v_gene: TRBV6-1
CDR3nt: TGTGCCAGCAGTCCGCCCTCTGGGGCCAACGTCCTGACTTTC
CDR3aa: CASSPPSGANVLTF

len: 15
d_gene: .
j_gene: TRBJ2-2
abundance: .
v_gene: TRBV9
CDR3nt: TGTGCCAGCAGTAAAACAGGGACGAACACCGGGGAGCTGTTTTTT
CDR3aa: CASSKTGTNTGELFF

len: 11
d_gene: .
j_gene: TRBJ2-7
abundance: .
v_gene: TRBV7-9
CDR3nt: TGTGCCAGCAGTCCGCTCTACGAGCAGTACTTC
CDR3aa: CASSPLYEQYF

len: 14
d_gene: .
j_gene: TRBJ1-1
abundance: .
v_gene: TRBV5-6
CDR3nt: TGTGCCAGCAGCTGGGGCGGCCGCGACACTGAAGCTTTCTTT
CDR3aa: CASSWGGRDTEAFF

len: 15
d_gene: TRBD2
j_gene: TRBJ2-5
abundance: once
v_gene: TRBV2
CDR3nt: TGTGCCAGCAGGCTGACTAGCGGGAGGGAAGAGACCCAGTACTTC
CDR3aa: CASRLTSGREETQYF

len: 14
d_gene: TRBD1
j_gene: TRBJ2-5
abundance: once
v_gene: TRBV2
CDR3nt: TGTGCCAGCAGTGGGCAGGGGGCGGGAGAGACCCAGTACTTC
CDR3aa: CASSGQGAGETQYF

len: 15
d_gene: .
j_gene: TRBJ1-2
abundance: .
v_gene: TRBV30
CDR3nt: TGTGCCTGGAGTGTAAAGGGCAGGCGAGACTATGGCTACACCTTC
CDR3aa: CAWSVKGRRDYGYTF

len: 13
d_gene: .
j_gene: TRBJ1-1
abundance: .
v_gene: TRBV7-8
CDR3nt: TGTGTTGCAGTCCCGGATCCGAACACTGAAGCTTTCTTT
CDR3aa: CVAVPDPNTEAFF

len: 12
d_gene: .
j_gene: TRBJ1-1
abundance: .
v_gene: TRBV5-5
CDR3nt: TGTGCCAGCAGCTTGGAGGGAACTGAAGCTTTCTTT
CDR3aa: CASSLEGTEAFF

len: 15
d_gene: .
j_gene: TRBJ2-7
abundance: .
v_gene: TRBV11-2
CDR3nt: TGTGCCAGCAGCCCCGAGGCAGCCTACTCCTACGAGCAGTACTTC
CDR3aa: CASSPEAAYSYEQYF

len: 15
d_gene: TRBD1
j_gene: TRBJ1-2
abundance: .
v_gene: TRBV5-1
CDR3nt: TGCGCCAGCAGCTTGTCAGGGGGCGCTGACTATGGCTACACCTTC
CDR3aa: CASSLSGGADYGYTF

len: 15
d_gene: .
j_gene: TRBJ2-2
abundance: .
v_gene: TRBV11-3
CDR3nt: TGTGCCAGCTCCACAGGGGAGGGAACGGCCGGGGAGCTGTTTTTT
CDR3aa: CASSTGEGTAGELFF

len: 14
d_gene: .
j_gene: TRBJ1-2
abundance: .
v_gene: TRBV30
CDR3nt: TGTGCCTGGAGCGACCTGAGCGGCCGCTATGGCTACACCTTC
CDR3aa: CAWSDLSGRYGYTF

len: 11
d_gene: .
j_gene: TRBJ2-3
abundance: .
v_gene: TRBV20-1
CDR3nt: TGCAGTGCTCGACTCGGGGATACGCAGTATTTT
CDR3aa: CSARLGDTQYF

len: 16
d_gene: TRBD2
j_gene: TRBJ2-1
abundance: .
v_gene: TRBV27
CDR3nt: TGTGCCAGCAGCAATATAGCGGGAGTTGGGAACAATGAGCAGTTCTTC
CDR3aa: CASSNIAGVGNNEQFF

len: 13
d_gene: .
j_gene: TRBJ1-1
abundance: .
v_gene: TRBV11-2
CDR3nt: TGTGCCAGCAGCTTACGAGGTAACACTGAAGCTTTCTTT
CDR3aa: CASSLRGNTEAFF

len: 18
d_gene: TRBD2
j_gene: TRBJ2-3
abundance: .
v_gene: TRBV4-3
CDR3nt: TGCGCCAGCAGCCAAGATTGGGGGACTAGCGCTCTCCTTGATACGCAGTATTTT
CDR3aa: CASSQDWGTSALLDTQYF

len: 14
d_gene: TRBD1
j_gene: TRBJ2-3
abundance: .
v_gene: TRBV25-1
CDR3nt: TGTGCCAGCAGTCCAGGGGGCCGACCAGATACGCAGTATTTT
CDR3aa: CASSPGGRPDTQYF

len: 17
d_gene: TRBD2
j_gene: TRBJ2-3
abundance: .
v_gene: TRBV5-1
CDR3nt: TGCGCCAGCAGCTTGGAGGTAGCGGGACGGGGAACAGATACGCAGTATTTT
CDR3aa: CASSLEVAGRGTDTQYF

len: 14
d_gene: .
j_gene: TRBJ2-7
abundance: .
v_gene: TRBV7-9
CDR3nt: TGTGCCAGCAGCTTAGTTCCGGCGTCCTACGAGCAGTACTTC
CDR3aa: CASSLVPASYEQYF